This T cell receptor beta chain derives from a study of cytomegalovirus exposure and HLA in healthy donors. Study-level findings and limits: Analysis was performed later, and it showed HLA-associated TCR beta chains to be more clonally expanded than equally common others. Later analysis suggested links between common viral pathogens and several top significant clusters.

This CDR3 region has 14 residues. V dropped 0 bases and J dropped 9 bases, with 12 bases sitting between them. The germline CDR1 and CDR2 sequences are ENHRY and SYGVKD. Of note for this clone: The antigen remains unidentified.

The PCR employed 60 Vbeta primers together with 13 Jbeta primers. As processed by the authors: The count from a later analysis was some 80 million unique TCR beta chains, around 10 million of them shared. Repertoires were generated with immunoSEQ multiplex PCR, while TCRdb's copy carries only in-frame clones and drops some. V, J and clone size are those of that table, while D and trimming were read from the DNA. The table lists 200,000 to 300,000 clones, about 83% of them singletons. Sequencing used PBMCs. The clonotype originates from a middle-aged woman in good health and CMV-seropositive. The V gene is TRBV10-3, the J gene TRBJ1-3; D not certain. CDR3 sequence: CAISESLTGSTIYF. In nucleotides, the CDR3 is TGTGCCATCAGTGAGTCCTTAACCGGGAGCACCATATATTTT.